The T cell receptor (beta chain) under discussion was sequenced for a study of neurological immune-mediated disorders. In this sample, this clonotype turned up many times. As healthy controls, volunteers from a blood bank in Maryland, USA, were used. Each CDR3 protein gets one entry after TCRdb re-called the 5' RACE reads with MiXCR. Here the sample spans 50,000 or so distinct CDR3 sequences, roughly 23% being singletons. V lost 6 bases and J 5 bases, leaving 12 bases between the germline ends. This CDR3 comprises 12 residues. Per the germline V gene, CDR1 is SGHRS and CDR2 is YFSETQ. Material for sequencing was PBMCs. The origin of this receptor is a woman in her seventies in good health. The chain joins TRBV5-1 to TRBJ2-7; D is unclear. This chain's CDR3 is CASTDFGDEQYF. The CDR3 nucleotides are TGCGCCAGCACTGATTTTGGGGACGAGCAGTACTTC.